These 13 T cell receptor beta chains originate from one sample sequenced in a study of monozygotic twins with inflammatory bowel disease. TCRdb reworked the 5' RACE reads into one entry per CDR3 protein, no DNA. There are over 200,000 distinct CDR3 sequences in the sample, with roughly 1.7% held by the top ten. What was sequenced was blood. The receptors were gathered from a human donor with ulcerative colitis or Crohn's disease, or a healthy co-twin of an affected twin (not recorded which).

The chain has TRBV6-1 and TRBJ1-5; TCRdb's assignment of TRBD1 cannot be checked, as there is no DNA. Germline V gene lookup returns CDR1 MNHNS and CDR2 SASEGT. The CDR3 is 17 residues long. The CDR3: CASSMAGGKGSVQPQHF.

This chain joins TRBV20-1 and TRBJ2-5; TCRdb's assignment of TRBD1 cannot be checked, as there is no DNA. This CDR3 has 14 amino acids. Germline CDR1 is DFQATT and CDR2 is SNEGSKA (reference sequence). Here the CDR3 reads CSAFPGTYQETQYF.

The chain uses TRBV11-1 and TRBJ2-1; TCRdb's D call, TRBD1, is unchecked because there is no DNA. CDR1 SGHAT and CDR2 FQDESV come from the germline V gene (reference sequence). This CDR3 comprises 18 residues. Here the CDR3 reads CASSFSLLTRGHYNEQFF. Full variable domain (missing parts from reference TRBV11-1 and TRBJ2-1): EAEVAQSPRYKITEKSQAVAFWCDPISGHATLYWYRQILGQGPELLVQFQDESVVDDSQLPKDRFSAERLKGVDSTLKIQPAELGDSAMYLCASSFSLLTRGHYNEQFFGPGTRLTVL.

J is TRBJ1-3 and V is TRBV4-2; there is no DNA to check the TCRdb D call of TRBD1. Germline assignment: CDR1 LGHNA and CDR2 YNFKEQ. The CDR3 contains 15 residues. CDR3 protein: CASSHLQGAGNTIYF.

The V and J genes are TRBV5-1 and TRBJ1-1. The CDR3 totals 13 residues. Germline CDR1 and CDR2: SGHRS and YFSETQ. CDR3 loop: CASSSAPNTEAFF.

The chain employs TRBV6-5 and TRBJ1-4; checking the TCRdb D call of TRBD1 is not possible without DNA. This CDR3 is built from 19 residues. Germline V gene data show CDR1 as MNHEY and CDR2 as SVGAGI. CDR3: CASSYSSRVYGGDNEKLFF.

The chain has TRBV6-1 and TRBJ1-1; the TCRdb call, TRBD1, lacks DNA for checking. CDR3 length equals 12 residues. From germline, CDR1 is MNHNS and CDR2 SASEGT. The CDR3 is CASRSPGVEAFF.

This chain joins TRBV10-3 and TRBJ2-7; the D call from TCRdb, TRBD1, cannot be confirmed without DNA. This CDR3 has 13 amino acids. Germline V lookup: CDR1 ENHRY, CDR2 SYGVKD. The CDR3 spells CAISSGGSYEQYF.

The V call is TRBV20-1, the J call TRBJ2-1. The CDR3 contains 13 residues. From germline, CDR1 is DFQATT and CDR2 SNEGSKA (reference sequence). This CDR3 reads CSAKIPKYNEQFF.

The chain is built from TRBV12-3 or TRBV12-4 and TRBJ2-7. The CDR3 has 12 residues. CDR3 residues: CASSERRLEQYF.

V is TRBV10-2 and J is TRBJ2-1; no DNA is available, so the TRBD1 call from TCRdb remains unchecked. Germline CDR1 WSHSY, CDR2 SAAADI. The CDR3 extends over 13 amino acids. The CDR3 loop reads CAGGTKGGSEQFF.

The rearrangement joins TRBV19 to TRBJ1-5; the TRBD1 assignment by TCRdb is unverifiable without DNA. Germline V lookup: CDR1 LNHDA, CDR2 SQIVND (reference sequence). The CDR3 is made up of 16 amino acids. The CDR3 spells CASSIVETVGNQPQHF.

The chain joins TRBV7-6 to TRBJ1-2. This CDR3 contains 12 residues. Germline assignment: CDR1 SGHVS and CDR2 FNYEAQ. CDR3 protein: CASSFGWDSYTF.